A single sample is the source of the 18 T cell receptor beta chains below, sequenced in a study of blood T cell repertoires in COVID-19. The table came from immunoSEQ multiplex PCR; TCRdb's copy has only in-frame clones and leaves some out. Among 200,000 or so clones listed, 70% to 90% were seen once. The sequencing input was peripheral blood. These receptors were collected from a man between 65 and 85 years old with active or convalescent COVID-19.

The V and J genes are TRBV5-1 and TRBJ1-1; 9 nucleotides agree with TRBD1. V was clipped by 6 bases and J by 4 bases; unmatched bases: 10. This CDR3 has 15 amino acids. Germline V lookup: CDR1 SGHRS, CDR2 YFSETQ. The CDR3 loop reads CASTIGGQGSTEAFF. In nucleotides, the CDR3 is TGCGCCAGCACTATCGGGGGACAGGGTTCCACTGAAGCTTTCTTT.

The gene calls are TRBV21-1 and TRBJ1-4. TRBV21-1 is an annotated pseudogene. The CDR3 contains 16 residues. The CDR3 nucleotides are TGTGCCAGCAGCAAACATCGACGGAGAACTAATGAAAAACTGTTTTTT. Amino acid sequence: CASSKHRRRTNEKLFF.

The rearrangement links TRBV18 to TRBJ2-7, with TRBD2 matching 8 bases. Germline V gene sequence: CDR1 KGHSH, CDR2 LQKENI. V trimming: 1 base; J trimming: 3 bases; junction bases outside the gene matches: 5. The CDR3 has 15 residues. The CDR3 DNA follows: TGTGCCAGCTCACCACGGAGCGGGGGCATCTACGAGCAGTACTTC. The encoded protein is CASSPRSGGIYEQYF.

The genes are TRBV9 and TRBJ2-5; tentative D call: TRBD2 (6 bases). Per germline, CDR1 SGDLS and CDR2 YYNGEE. The CDR3 covers 15 residues. V gave up 0 bases and J gave up 2 bases, with 11 bases separating them. CDR3 region: CASSVGGTLQETQYF. The CDR3 region has the DNA TGTGCCAGCAGCGTAGGGGGGACTCTTCAAGAGACCCAGTACTTC.

The sample holds one count of this clone. The V and J genes are TRBV9 and TRBJ2-3, with 9 bases that match TRBD1. J was trimmed by 4 bases and V by 4 bases; bases with no gene match: 4. The CDR3 runs 14 residues. The germline CDR1 and CDR2 sequences are SGDLS and YYNGEE. The CDR3 sequence: CASSRGQGPDTQYF. In DNA, the CDR3 is TGTGCCAGCAGCCGGGGACAGGGTCCAGATACGCAGTATTTT.

This chain uses TRBV6-5 with TRBJ1-2; 7 nucleotides match TRBD1. This CDR3 has 14 residues. Germline trimming cut 5 bases from V and 1 base from J; bases unmatched to any gene: 4. CDR1 and CDR2 (germline): MNHEY, SVGAGI. CDR3 coding DNA: TGTGCCAGCAGTAGAAACAGGGGTAACTATGGCTACACCTTC. Translated: CASSRNRGNYGYTF.

The rearrangement uses TRBV2 and TRBJ1-5, with D unclear. V dropped 8 bases and J dropped 0 bases, with 11 bases sitting between them. The CDR3 runs 14 residues. Germline-derived CDR1 and CDR2 are SNHLY and FYNNEI. DNA of the CDR3: TGTGCCAGCCGGGAGAGTTATAGCAATCAGCCCCAGCATTTT. It encodes CASRESYSNQPQHF.

The V gene is TRBV7-8, the J gene TRBJ2-5; 10 bases are shared with TRBD1. With 2 bases clipped from V and 5 bases from J, the junction kept 2 bases outside the gene matches. CDR1 and CDR2 (germline): SGHVS, FQNEAQ. The CDR3 sequence is 14 residues long. The CDR3 nucleotides read TGTGCCAGCAGCTTACGGACAGGGGGGGAGACCCAGTACTTC. This codes for CASSLRTGGETQYF.

The chain employs TRBV10-2 and TRBJ1-6; TRBD1 agrees at 9 bases. Germline CDR1 and CDR2: WSHSY and SAAADI. J gave up 8 bases and V 6 bases, and 8 bases lay outside the gene matches. This CDR3 is 15 amino acids long. CDR3 loop: CASRTTGQGDSPLHF. CDR3 sequence (DNA): TGCGCCAGCAGAACTACGGGACAGGGTGATTCACCCCTCCACTTT.

The gene calls are TRBV6-6 and TRBJ1-6, with 11 bases identical to TRBD1. This CDR3 is built from 14 residues. J lost 7 bases, V lost 5 bases, and 1 base had no gene match. Germline V lookup: CDR1 MNHNY, CDR2 SVGAGI (reference sequence). CDR3 nucleotides: TGTGCCAGCAGTGGGGACAGGGGGAATTCACCCCTCCACTTT. Amino acids: CASSGDRGNSPLHF.

The chain carries TRBV15 and TRBJ2-2; D is unclear. This CDR3 region has 13 residues. Germline loops: CDR1 LNHNV, CDR2 YYDKDF (reference sequence). V lost 5 bases to trimming and J lost 2 bases, with 6 bases between them. The CDR3 here is CATSLPNTGELFF. The CDR3 nucleotides read TGTGCCACCAGCCTCCCCAACACCGGGGAGCTGTTTTTT.

The CDR3 region is CASSSVGDTQYF. The CDR3 DNA is TGTGCCAGCAGCTCCGTCGGAGATACGCAGTATTTT. The V gene is TRBV6-5, the J gene TRBJ2-3; no definite D call. Looked up from germline, CDR1 is MNHEY and CDR2 is SVGAGI. Deletions cut 6 bases from V and 5 bases from J, with 9 bases between. The CDR3 sequence is 12 residues long.

The chain joins TRBV2 to TRBJ2-7; D might be TRBD1 (5 bases). This CDR3 is 16 amino acids long. Germline V CDR1 and CDR2: SNHLY, FYNNEI. V lost 3 bases to trimming and J lost 0 bases, with 15 bases between them. For the CDR3, the DNA is TGTGCCAGCAGTGAGCCAGGGCGGTTCAACTCCTACGAGCAGTACTTC. This codes for CASSEPGRFNSYEQYF.

The rearrangement links TRBV2 to TRBJ2-5; 9 bases line up with TRBD2. The CDR3 has 15 amino acids. Germline lookup yields CDR1 SNHLY and CDR2 FYNNEI. V was clipped by 2 bases and J by 5 bases; unmatched bases: 6. The CDR3 DNA reads TGTGCCAGCAGTGAAAGGCTAGCGGGGCTGGAGACCCAGTACTTC. Protein: CASSERLAGLETQYF.

The gene calls are TRBV24-1 and TRBJ2-7; 7 nucleotides agree with TRBD2. The CDR3 length is 13 residues. Per the germline V gene, CDR1 is KGHDR and CDR2 is SFDVKD. The V segment lost 7 bases and the J segment 4 bases; nucleotides outside the gene matches: 6. The CDR3 spells CATSDGGNYEQYF. CDR3 nucleotides: TGTGCCACCAGCGACGGGGGGAATTACGAGCAGTACTTC.

CDR3 nucleotide sequence: TGTGCCAGCAGCAATAAGCCTTATCAGCCCCAGCATTTT. Its translation: CASSNKPYQPQHF. The chain has TRBV21-1 and TRBJ1-5. TRBV21-1 is listed as a pseudogene. The length of the CDR3 is 13 residues.

There are a few counts of this clone. The rearrangement uses TRBV30 and TRBJ2-7; 8 bases map to TRBD1. Trimming at V came to 7 bases and at J to 3 bases, leaving 5 bases not matched to a gene. The CDR3 is 12 amino acids. Looked up from germline, CDR1 is GTSNPN and CDR2 is SVGIG (reference sequence). The CDR3 is CAFRQGNYEQYF. The CDR3 coding sequence is TGTGCCTTCCGACAGGGGAACTACGAGCAGTACTTC.

CDR3 amino acids: CATSDAGLGVPYNSPLHF. The CDR3 DNA reads as TGTGCCACCAGTGATGCGGGCCTCGGAGTTCCGTATAATTCACCCCTCCACTTT. V is TRBV24-1 and J is TRBJ1-6; D uncertain. CDR3 length: 18 residues. V lost 3 bases and J lost 4, with 18 bases in between. Germline CDR1 KGHDR, CDR2 SFDVKD.